The 5 T cell receptor beta chains below were found in one sample sequenced in a study of blood T cell repertoires in COVID-19. Clones were read by immunoSEQ multiplex PCR, and TCRdb kept only the in-frame ones, dropping some. This sample has 9,000 or so clones, with about four fifths found just once. Specimen: peripheral blood. The receptors originated from a man between 65 and 85 years old with active COVID-19.

The CDR3 DNA follows: TGTGCCAGCAGTTCACCAGGCAGGGTTTCCTATGGCTACACCTTC. Its protein product is CASSSPGRVSYGYTF. V is TRBV6-5 and J is TRBJ1-2; the D gene is possibly TRBD1 (5 bases). Germline CDR1 reads MNHEY; CDR2 reads SVGAGI. CDR3 size: 15 residues. V lost 4 bases, J lost 4 bases, and 16 bases lay in between.

The rearrangement joins TRBV9 to TRBJ1-4; 9 bases line up with TRBD1. Looked up from germline, CDR1 is SGDLS and CDR2 is YYNGEE. The CDR3 spans 19 residues. V lost 3 bases, J lost 0 bases, and 12 bases stayed unmatched. As DNA, the CDR3 is TGTGCCAGCAGCGCCGAGACAGGGGGATTACCTCCAACTAATGAAAAACTGTTTTTT. Encoded protein: CASSAETGGLPPTNEKLFF.

The chain couples TRBV14 to TRBJ1-1, with 8 bases fitting TRBD1. CDR3 size: 12 residues. The J segment lost 3 bases and the V segment lost 9 bases, leaving 3 bases of the junction unmatched. Germline V CDR1 and CDR2: SGHDN, FVKESK. CDR3 DNA sequence: TGTGCCAGTCAGGGGGCCGACACTGAAGCTTTCTTT. Encoded protein: CASQGADTEAFF.

The V gene is TRBV27, the J gene TRBJ2-5; possibly TRBD1 for D (8 bases). The CDR3 length is 14 residues. Germline V CDR1 and CDR2: MNHEY, SMNVEV (reference sequence). V dropped 3 bases and J dropped 5 bases, with 13 bases sitting between them. CDR3 residues: CASSFTGGEETQYF. CDR3 DNA sequence: TGTGCCAGCAGTTTCACAGGGGGGGAGGAGACCCAGTACTTC.

The chain carries TRBV3-1 (or the pseudogene TRBV3-2) and TRBJ2-1; D may be TRBD2 (6 bases). The V and J ends lost 1 base and 9 bases respectively, with 13 bases between them. This CDR3 comprises 14 residues. Germline V CDR1 and CDR2: LGHDT, YNNKEL (reference sequence). CDR3 residues: CASSQGRAGREQFF. The CDR3 nucleotides are TGTGCCAGCAGCCAAGGTCGGGCGGGGCGTGAGCAGTTCTTC.